The text below deals with one TCR beta chain. Trimming left V 0 bases short and J 6 bases short, with 15 bases between. Per the germline V gene, CDR1 is LNHDA and CDR2 is SQIVND (reference sequence). The CDR3 has 16 residues. Original methodology: Amplified reference gene primers provided the basis for estimating nucleated cell counts. Sequencing used immunoSEQ multiplex PCR; TCRdb keeps in-frame clones, though not all of them. V, J and clone size were drawn from that table, and D and trimming were deduced from the DNA. Of approximately 150,000 clones listed, roughly 81% are singletons. This sample stems from a study of blood T cell repertoires in COVID-19. Study context: The study drew acute and convalescent COVID-19 samples from the United States, Italy and Spain. PBMCs, B-cell-depleted T cells, or T cells provided the cDNA or gDNA that made up the material.

The rearrangement uses TRBV19 and TRBJ1-5, with D perhaps TRBD1 (6 bases). What was sequenced was peripheral blood. The receptor was isolated from a man in his forties or fifties with acute or convalescent COVID-19. This chain's CDR3 is CASSIDGLAGAQPQHF. For the CDR3, the DNA is TGTGCCAGTAGTATAGATGGTCTGGCAGGGGCTCAGCCCCAGCATTTT.